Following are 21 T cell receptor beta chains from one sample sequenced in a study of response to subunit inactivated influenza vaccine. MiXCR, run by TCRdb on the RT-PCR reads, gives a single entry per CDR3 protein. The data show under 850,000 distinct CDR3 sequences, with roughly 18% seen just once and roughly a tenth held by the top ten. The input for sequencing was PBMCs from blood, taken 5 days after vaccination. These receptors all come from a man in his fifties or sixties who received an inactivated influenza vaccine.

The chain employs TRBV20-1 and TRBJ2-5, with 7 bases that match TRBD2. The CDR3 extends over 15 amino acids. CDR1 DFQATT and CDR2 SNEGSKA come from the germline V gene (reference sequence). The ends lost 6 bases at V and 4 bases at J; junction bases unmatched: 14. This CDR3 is CSATGLRGHRETQYF. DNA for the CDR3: TGCAGTGCAACGGGACTAAGGGGCCATCGAGAGACCCAGTACTTC.

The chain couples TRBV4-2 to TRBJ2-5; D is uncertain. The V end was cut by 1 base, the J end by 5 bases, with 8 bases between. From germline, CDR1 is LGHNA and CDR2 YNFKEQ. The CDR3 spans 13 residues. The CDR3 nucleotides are TGTGCCAGCAGCCAAGCTGGGTGGGAGACCCAGTACTTC. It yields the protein CASSQAGWETQYF.

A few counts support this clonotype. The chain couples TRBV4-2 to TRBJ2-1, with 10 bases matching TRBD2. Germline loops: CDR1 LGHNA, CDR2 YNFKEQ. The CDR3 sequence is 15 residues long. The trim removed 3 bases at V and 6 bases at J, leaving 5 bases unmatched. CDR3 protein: CASSHTSGKVNEQFF. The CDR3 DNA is TGTGCCAGCAGCCACACTAGCGGGAAAGTCAATGAGCAGTTCTTC.

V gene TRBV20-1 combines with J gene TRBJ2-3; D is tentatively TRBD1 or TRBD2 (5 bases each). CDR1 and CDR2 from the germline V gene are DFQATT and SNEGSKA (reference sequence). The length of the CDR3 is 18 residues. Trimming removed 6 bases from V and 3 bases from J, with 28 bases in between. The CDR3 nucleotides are TGCAGTGCGCTACCCCATCAGGGTCGCGGGCGCCTAACAGATACGCAGTATTTT. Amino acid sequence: CSALPHQGRGRLTDTQYF.

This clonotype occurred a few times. In DNA, the CDR3 is TGTGCCAGCAGCTTGGGAGCGGAGGCCTACGAGCAGTACTTC. Translating it yields CASSLGAEAYEQYF. This chain connects TRBV5-5 to TRBJ2-7, with a possible D match to TRBD2 (5 bases). This CDR3 comprises 14 residues. From germline, CDR1 is SGHKS and CDR2 YYEKEE (reference sequence). The V gene lost 0 bases and the J gene lost 2 bases, with 9 bases spanning the gap.

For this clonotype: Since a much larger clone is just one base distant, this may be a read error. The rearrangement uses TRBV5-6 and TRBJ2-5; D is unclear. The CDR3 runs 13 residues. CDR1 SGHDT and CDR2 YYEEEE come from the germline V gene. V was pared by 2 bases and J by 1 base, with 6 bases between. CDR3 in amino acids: CASSFQSQETQYF. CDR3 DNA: TGTGCCAGCAGCTTTCAGAGCCAAGAGACCCAGTACTTC.

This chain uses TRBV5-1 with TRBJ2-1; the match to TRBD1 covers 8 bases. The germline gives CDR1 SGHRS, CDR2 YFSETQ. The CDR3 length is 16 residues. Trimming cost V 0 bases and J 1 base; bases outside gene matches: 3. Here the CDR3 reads CASSLAGTGSYNEQFF. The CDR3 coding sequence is TGCGCCAGCAGCTTGGCAGGGACAGGATCCTACAATGAGCAGTTCTTC.

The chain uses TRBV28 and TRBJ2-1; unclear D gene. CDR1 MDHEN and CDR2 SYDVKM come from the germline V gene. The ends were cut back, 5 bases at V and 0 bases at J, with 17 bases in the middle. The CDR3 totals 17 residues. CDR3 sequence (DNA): TGTGCCAGCAGTGAACCGAAGACGAGGAGCTCCTACAATGAGCAGTTCTTC. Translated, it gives CASSEPKTRSSYNEQFF.

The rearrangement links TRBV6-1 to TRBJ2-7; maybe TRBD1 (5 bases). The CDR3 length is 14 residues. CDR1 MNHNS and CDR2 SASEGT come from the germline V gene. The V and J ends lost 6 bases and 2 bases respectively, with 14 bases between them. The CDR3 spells CASSPMTAAYEQYF. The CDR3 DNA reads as TGTGCCAGCAGCCCCATGACAGCAGCCTACGAGCAGTACTTC.

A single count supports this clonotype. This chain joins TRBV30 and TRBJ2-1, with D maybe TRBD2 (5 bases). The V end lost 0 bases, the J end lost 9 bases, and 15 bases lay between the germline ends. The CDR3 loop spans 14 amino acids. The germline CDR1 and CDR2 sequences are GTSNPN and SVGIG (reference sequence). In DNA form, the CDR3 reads TGTGCCTGGAGTGTTTTCATAGGGAGTGTTGAGCAGTTCTTC. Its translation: CAWSVFIGSVEQFF.

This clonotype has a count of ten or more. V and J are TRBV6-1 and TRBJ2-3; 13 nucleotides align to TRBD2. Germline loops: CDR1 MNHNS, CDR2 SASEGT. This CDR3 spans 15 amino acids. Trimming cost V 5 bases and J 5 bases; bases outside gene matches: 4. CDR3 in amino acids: CASSRLAGGVDTQYF. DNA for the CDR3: TGTGCCAGCAGTCGACTAGCGGGAGGCGTAGATACGCAGTATTTT.

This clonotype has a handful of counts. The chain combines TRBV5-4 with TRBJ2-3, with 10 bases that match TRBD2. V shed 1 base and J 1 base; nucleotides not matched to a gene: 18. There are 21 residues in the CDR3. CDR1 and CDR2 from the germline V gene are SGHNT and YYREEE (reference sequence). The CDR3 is CASSLHGGLAEGGRGTDTQYF. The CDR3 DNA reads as TGTGCCAGCAGCTTGCATGGCGGACTAGCGGAAGGGGGTAGGGGCACAGATACGCAGTATTTT.

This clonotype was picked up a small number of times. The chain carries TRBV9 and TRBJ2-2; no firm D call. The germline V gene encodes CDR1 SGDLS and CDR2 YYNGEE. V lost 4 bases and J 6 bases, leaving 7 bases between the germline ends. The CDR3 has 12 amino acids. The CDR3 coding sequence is TGTGCCAGCAGCAGGGTTGCCGGGGAGCTGTTTTTT. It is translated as CASSRVAGELFF.

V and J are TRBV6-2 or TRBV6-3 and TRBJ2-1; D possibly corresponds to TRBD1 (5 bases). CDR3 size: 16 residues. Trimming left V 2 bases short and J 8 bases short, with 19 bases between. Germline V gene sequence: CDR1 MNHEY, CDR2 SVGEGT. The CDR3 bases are TGTGCCAGCAGTTACCTTGTTGGGGCACCTTCCCATGAGCAGTTCTTC. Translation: CASSYLVGAPSHEQFF.

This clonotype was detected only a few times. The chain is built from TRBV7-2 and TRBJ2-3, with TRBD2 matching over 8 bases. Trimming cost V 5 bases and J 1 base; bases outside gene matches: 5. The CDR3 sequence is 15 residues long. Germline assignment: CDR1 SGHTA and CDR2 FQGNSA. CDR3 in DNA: TGTGCCAGCAGCAACGAAGCGGGGGGCACAGATACGCAGTATTTT. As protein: CASSNEAGGTDTQYF.

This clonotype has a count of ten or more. In nucleotides, the CDR3 is TGCAGTGCTAGAGGGCCACGCGGGGACGGGCAGTTCTTC. Amino acid sequence: CSARGPRGDGQFF. The V call is TRBV20-1, the J call TRBJ2-1; possible D gene TRBD2, 6 bases. CDR3 size: 13 residues. Trimming took 1 base from V and 12 from J, leaving 16 bases between them. Per germline, CDR1 DFQATT and CDR2 SNEGSKA (reference sequence).

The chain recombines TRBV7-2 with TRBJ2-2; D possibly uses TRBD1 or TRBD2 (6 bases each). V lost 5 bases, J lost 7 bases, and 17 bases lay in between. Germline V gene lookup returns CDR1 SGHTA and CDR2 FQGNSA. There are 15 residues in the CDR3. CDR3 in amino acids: CASSPNGGQGGELFF. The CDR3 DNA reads TGTGCCAGCAGCCCCAATGGGGGGCAGGGCGGGGAGCTGTTTTTT. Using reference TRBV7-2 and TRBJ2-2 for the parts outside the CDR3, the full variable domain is GAGVSQSPSNKVTEKGKDVELRCDPISGHTALYWYRQSLGQGLEFLIYFQGNSAPDKSGLPSDRFSAERTGGSVSTLTIQRTQQEDSAVYLCASSPNGGQGGELFFGEGSRLTVL.

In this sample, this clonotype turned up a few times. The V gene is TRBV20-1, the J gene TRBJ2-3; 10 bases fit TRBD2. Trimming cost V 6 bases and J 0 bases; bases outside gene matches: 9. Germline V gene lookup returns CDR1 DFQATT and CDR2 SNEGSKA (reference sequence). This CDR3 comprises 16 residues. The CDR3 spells CSAISLAGDSTDTQYF. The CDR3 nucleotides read TGCAGTGCGATCTCGCTAGCGGGGGATAGCACAGATACGCAGTATTTT.

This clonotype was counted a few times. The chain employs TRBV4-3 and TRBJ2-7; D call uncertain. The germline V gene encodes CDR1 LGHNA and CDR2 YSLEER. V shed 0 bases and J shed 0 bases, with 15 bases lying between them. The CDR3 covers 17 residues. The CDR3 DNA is TGCGCCAGCAGCCAAGATCCAGGTAGCCTAAGCTCCTACGAGCAGTACTTC. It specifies CASSQDPGSLSSYEQYF.

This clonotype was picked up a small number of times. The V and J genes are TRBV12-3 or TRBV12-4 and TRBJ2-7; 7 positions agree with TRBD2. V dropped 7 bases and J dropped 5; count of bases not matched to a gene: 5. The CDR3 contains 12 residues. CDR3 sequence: CASKSSGDEQYF. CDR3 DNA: TGTGCCAGCAAATCAAGCGGGGACGAGCAGTACTTC.

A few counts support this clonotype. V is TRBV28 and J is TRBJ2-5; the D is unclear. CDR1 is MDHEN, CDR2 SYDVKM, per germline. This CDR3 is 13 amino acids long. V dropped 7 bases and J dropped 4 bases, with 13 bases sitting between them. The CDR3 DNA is TGTGCCAGCACCCCCCGTTGGGTAGAGACCCAGTACTTC. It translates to CASTPRWVETQYF.